The T cell receptor beta chain described here comes from a study of circulating and synovial CD4+ cells in juvenile arthritis. CDR1 MNHEY and CDR2 SMNVEV come from the germline V gene (reference sequence). The CDR3 is made up of 14 amino acids. V lost 1 base and J 3 bases, leaving 6 bases between the germline ends. Here immunoSEQ multiplex PCR was the method, and the copy in TCRdb shows in-frame clones only, minus some. The data hold fewer than 40,000 clones, with about 93% observed a single time. To note about this clone: The antigen is undetermined.

Overall study findings and caveats: Deeper sequencing increased measured overlap with synovial clonotypes. These repertoires were less diverse than bulk blood CD4 repertoires.

Input material: CD4+ T cells from blood. V usage is TRBV27 and J usage is TRBJ1-4, with a weak D call TRBD1 (5 bases). The sequence came from a human donor with juvenile idiopathic arthritis. CDR3 sequence reads: CASSLWGANEKLFF. CDR3 nucleotides: TGTGCCAGCAGTTTATGGGGGGCTAATGAAAAACTGTTTTTT.